This TCR beta chain is from a study of spatial heterogeneity in lung cancer. Looking at the study overall: Detection consistently yielded more beta chains than alpha chains. More than 9.5 raw reads, on average, carried each unique TCR and UMI combination.

CDR1 is SGHAT, CDR2 FQNNGV, per germline. Trimming removed 6 bases from V and 4 bases from J, with 18 bases in between. The CDR3 extends over 16 amino acids. The time point: sample taken at primary tumor resection. No cell sorting; template was whole RNA from tumor, lung tissue or PBMC. This clonotype was seen only a few times. Every individual TCR cDNA molecule carried its own unique molecular identifier, which allowed correction of PCR and sequencing errors. TCRdb passed the 5' RACE reads through MiXCR, listing each CDR3 protein once. This sample yields about 85,000 distinct CDR3 sequences, of which approximately 21% are seen a single time; approximately 5.6% belongs to the top ten.

The sample here was PBMCs, taken at surgery. The source is a male donor with early-stage non-small cell lung cancer. The chain joins TRBV11-2 to TRBJ2-2; D is perhaps TRBD1 (6 bases). The DNA of the CDR3 is TGTGCCAGCAGTACGCGAACAGGGTCGAGCACCGGGGAGCTGTTTTTT. Translated, it gives CASSTRTGSSTGELFF.